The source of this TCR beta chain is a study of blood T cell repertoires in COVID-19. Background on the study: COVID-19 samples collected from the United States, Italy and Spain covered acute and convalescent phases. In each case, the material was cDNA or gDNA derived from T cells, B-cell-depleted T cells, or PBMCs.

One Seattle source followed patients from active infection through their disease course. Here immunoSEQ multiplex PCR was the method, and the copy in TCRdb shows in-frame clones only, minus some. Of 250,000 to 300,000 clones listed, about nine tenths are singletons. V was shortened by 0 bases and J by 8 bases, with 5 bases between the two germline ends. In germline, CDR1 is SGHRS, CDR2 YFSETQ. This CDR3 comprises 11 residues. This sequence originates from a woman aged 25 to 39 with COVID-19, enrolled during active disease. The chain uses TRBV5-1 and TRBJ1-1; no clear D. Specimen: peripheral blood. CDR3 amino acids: CASSLGLEAFF. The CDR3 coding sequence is TGCGCCAGCAGCTTGGGGCTGGAAGCTTTCTTT.